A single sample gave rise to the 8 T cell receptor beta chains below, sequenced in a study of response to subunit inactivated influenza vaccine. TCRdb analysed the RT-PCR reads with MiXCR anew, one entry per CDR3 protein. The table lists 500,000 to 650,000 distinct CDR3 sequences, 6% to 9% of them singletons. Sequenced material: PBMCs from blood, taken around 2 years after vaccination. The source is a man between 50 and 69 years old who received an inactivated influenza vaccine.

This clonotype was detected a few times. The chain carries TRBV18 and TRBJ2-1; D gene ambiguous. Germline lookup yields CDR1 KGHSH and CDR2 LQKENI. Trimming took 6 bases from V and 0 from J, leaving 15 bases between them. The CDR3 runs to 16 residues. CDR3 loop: CASSTVTHSSYNEQFF. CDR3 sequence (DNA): TGTGCCAGCTCCACCGTCACCCACTCCTCCTACAATGAGCAGTTCTTC.

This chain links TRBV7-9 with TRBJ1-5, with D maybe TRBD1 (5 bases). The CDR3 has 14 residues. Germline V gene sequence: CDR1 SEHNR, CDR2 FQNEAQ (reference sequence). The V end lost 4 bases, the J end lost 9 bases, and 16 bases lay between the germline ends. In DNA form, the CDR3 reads TGTGCCAGCAGCTCCGACAGAGACTTGGGGCCCCAGCATTTT. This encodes CASSSDRDLGPQHF.

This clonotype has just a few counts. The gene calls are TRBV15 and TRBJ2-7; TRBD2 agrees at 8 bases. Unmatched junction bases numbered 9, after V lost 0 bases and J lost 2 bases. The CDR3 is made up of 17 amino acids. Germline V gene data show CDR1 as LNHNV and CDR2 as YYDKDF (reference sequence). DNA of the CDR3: TGTGCCACCAGCAGAGAAATCATCCTAGCGGGTCCCTACGAGCAGTACTTC. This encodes CATSREIILAGPYEQYF.

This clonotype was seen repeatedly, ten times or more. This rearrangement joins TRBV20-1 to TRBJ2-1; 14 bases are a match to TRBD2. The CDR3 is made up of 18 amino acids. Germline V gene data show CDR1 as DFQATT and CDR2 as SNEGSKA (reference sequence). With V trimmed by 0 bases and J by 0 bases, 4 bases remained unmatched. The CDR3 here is CSARDPGTSGSSYNEQFF. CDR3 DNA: TGCAGTGCTAGAGACCCGGGGACTAGCGGGAGCTCCTACAATGAGCAGTTCTTC.

The CDR3 sequence: CASSGGLGAYEQYF. The CDR3 nucleotides read TGTGCCAGCAGCGGGGGACTTGGGGCCTACGAGCAGTACTTC. This chain links TRBV5-6 with TRBJ2-7; tentatively, D is TRBD2 (6 bases). The CDR3 extends over 14 amino acids. Germline CDR1 reads SGHDT; CDR2 reads YYEEEE. Trimming left V 4 bases short and J 2 bases short, with 13 bases between. The variable domain in full, completed from reference TRBV5-6 and TRBJ2-7, reads DAGVTQSPTHLIKTRGQQVTLRCSPKSGHDTVSWYQQALGQGPQFIFQYYEEEERQRGNFPDRFSGHQFPNYSSELNVNALLLGDSALYLCASSGGLGAYEQYFGPGTRLTVT.

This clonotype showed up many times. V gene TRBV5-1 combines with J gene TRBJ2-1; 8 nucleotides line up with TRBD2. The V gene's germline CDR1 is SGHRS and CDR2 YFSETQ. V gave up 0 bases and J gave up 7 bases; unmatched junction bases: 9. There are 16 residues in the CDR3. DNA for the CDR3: TGCGCCAGCAGCTTGGAGGGGTCTAGCGGGCGGAATGAGCAGTTCTTC. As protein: CASSLEGSSGRNEQFF. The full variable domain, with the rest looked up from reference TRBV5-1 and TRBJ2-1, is KAGVTQTPRYLIKTRGQQVTLSCSPISGHRSVSWYQQTPGQGLQFLFEYFSETQRNKGNFPGRFSGRQFSNSRSEMNVSTLELGDSALYLCASSLEGSSGRNEQFFGPGTRLTVL.

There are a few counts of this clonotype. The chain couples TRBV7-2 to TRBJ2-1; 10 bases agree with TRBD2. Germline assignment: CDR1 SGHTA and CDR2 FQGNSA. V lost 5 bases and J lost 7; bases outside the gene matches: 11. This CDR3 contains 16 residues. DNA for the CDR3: TGTGCCAGCAGCGGGTGGGCTAGCGGGAGTGGTAATGAGCAGTTCTTC. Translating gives CASSGWASGSGNEQFF.

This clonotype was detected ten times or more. CDR3 residues: CASSSGTAPYEQYF. The CDR3 coding sequence is TGTGCCAGCAGCTCCGGGACAGCGCCCTACGAGCAGTACTTC. The rearrangement joins TRBV28 to TRBJ2-7; TRBD1 matches at 7 bases. CDR3 size: 14 residues. V dropped 6 bases and J dropped 2; count of bases not matched to a gene: 7. Germline CDR1 MDHEN, CDR2 SYDVKM.